This T cell receptor beta chain was profiled in a study of blood T cell repertoires in COVID-19. Study summary: Whether acute or convalescent, the COVID-19 samples came from the United States, Italy and Spain.

In the original processing: How many nucleated cells were present was estimated from reference gene primer amplification. Using immunoSEQ multiplex PCR, the repertoire was profiled, and TCRdb retains in-frame clones only, with some absent. From that table come the V and J calls and clone size; the DNA was used to work out D and trimming. The profile shows 150,000 to 200,000 clones, more than 75% of them singletons. The V segment lost 4 bases and the J segment 1 base; nucleotides outside the gene matches: 8. This CDR3 is 19 amino acids long. Germline V gene sequence: CDR1 LGHNA, CDR2 YNFKEQ. Sequenced: peripheral blood. The TCR was taken from a woman aged 65 to 85 with acute or convalescent COVID-19. The genes are TRBV4-2 and TRBJ2-3; 16 bases are shared with TRBD2. CDR3 sequence: CASSRQGTSGGAGTDTQYF. For the CDR3, the DNA is TGTGCCAGCAGCCGCCAGGGGACTAGCGGGGGGGCCGGCACAGATACGCAGTATTTT.